The 25 T cell receptor beta chains listed next were all sequenced from one sample in a study of Ad26.COV2.S vaccination and SARS-CoV-2 variants. The protocol was immunoSEQ multiplex PCR, while the TCRdb copy is restricted to in-frame clones and leaves out a portion. The repertoire consists of about 350,000 clones, with less than 90% occurring once and the leading ten covering 6.4%. Treatment given: 15 to 20 received Ad26.COV2.S at low or high dose, single or two shots; about 5 received placebo; per-sample allocation not given. Each sample was drawn 63 days after the first injection (of vaccine or placebo). The specimen was peripheral blood, collected in a trial of Ad26.COV2.S vaccine versus placebo. The origin of the receptors is a person between 18 and 59 years old who received the Ad26.COV2.S COVID-19 vaccine or a placebo.

This chain connects TRBV7-2 to TRBJ2-7, with D perhaps TRBD1 (5 bases). Germline CDR1 and CDR2: SGHTA and FQGNSA. The CDR3 totals 15 residues. Deletions cut 4 bases from V and 5 bases from J, with 18 bases between. The CDR3 loop reads CASSSRTSMDNEQYF. The CDR3 DNA is TGTGCCAGCAGCTCGAGGACAAGTATGGACAACGAGCAGTACTTC.

The chain joins TRBV9 to TRBJ2-7, with a weak D call TRBD1 (5 bases). Trimming shortened V by 0 bases and J by 2 bases, and 9 bases separated the two germline ends. From germline, CDR1 is SGDLS and CDR2 YYNGEE. The CDR3 covers 14 residues. The CDR3 is CASSVDAGTYEQYF. In DNA form, the CDR3 reads TGTGCCAGCAGCGTAGATGCAGGGACCTACGAGCAGTACTTC.

The V gene is TRBV18, the J gene TRBJ2-2; TRBD1 might be the D (5 bases). Trimming removed 5 bases at V and 6 bases at J, with 13 bases between. The CDR3 spans 14 residues. The germline CDR1 and CDR2 sequences are KGHSH and LQKENI. The CDR3: CASSEQQESGELFF. CDR3 coding DNA: TGTGCCAGCTCAGAACAACAGGAATCCGGGGAGCTGTTTTTT. Looking up the rest from reference TRBV18 and TRBJ2-2 gives the full variable domain: NAGVMQNPRHLVRRRGQEARLRCSPMKGHSHVYWYRQLPEEGLKFMVYLQKENIIDESGMPKERFSAEFPKEGPSILRIQQVVRGDSAAYFCASSEQQESGELFFGEGSRLTVL.

The CDR3 DNA reads TGTGCCAGCACCTGGAACGGGAGGGCCAACAATGAGCAGTTCTTC. Amino acid sequence: CASTWNGRANNEQFF. The chain is built from TRBV27 and TRBJ2-1, with 8 nucleotides matching TRBD2. The germline gives CDR1 MNHEY, CDR2 SMNVEV (reference sequence). The CDR3 contains 15 residues. The ends lost 7 bases at V and 5 bases at J; junction bases unmatched: 10.

The chain carries TRBV30 and TRBJ1-5; D not certain. CDR3 length: 14 residues. Germline-derived CDR1 and CDR2 are GTSNPN and SVGIG (reference sequence). V was trimmed by 3 bases and J by 6 bases, leaving 15 bases between them. The CDR3 loop is CAWRDPLKGQPQHF. Here the CDR3 DNA reads TGTGCCTGGAGGGACCCACTAAAAGGTCAGCCCCAGCATTTT.

The rearrangement joins TRBV7-2 to TRBJ1-5; D call uncertain. CDR3 length: 14 amino acids. Germline assignment: CDR1 SGHTA and CDR2 FQGNSA. The germline V and J ends were trimmed by 3 bases and 4 bases, with 10 bases remaining between them. CDR3: CASSFLFDNQPQHF. The CDR3 DNA reads TGTGCCAGCAGCTTTTTGTTTGATAATCAGCCCCAGCATTTT.

The V call is TRBV3-1 (or the pseudogene TRBV3-2), the J call TRBJ1-1; possibly TRBD1 for D (5 bases). V shed 2 bases and J shed 3 bases, with 13 bases lying between them. The CDR3 loop spans 15 amino acids. Germline CDR1 is LGHDT and CDR2 is YNNKEL (reference sequence). CDR3 sequence: CASSQHRGEDTEAFF. CDR3 DNA sequence: TGTGCCAGCAGCCAACATCGAGGGGAGGACACTGAAGCTTTCTTT.

J is TRBJ2-7 and V is TRBV20-1; 7 nucleotides line up with TRBD1. The CDR3 consists of 11 residues. The J segment lost 2 bases and the V segment lost 7 bases, leaving 2 bases of the junction unmatched. CDR1 DFQATT and CDR2 SNEGSKA come from the germline V gene (reference sequence). CDR3 nucleotide sequence: TGCAGTGGACAGGGCACCTACGAGCAGTACTTC. Amino acid sequence: CSGQGTYEQYF.

The chain recombines TRBV7-2 with TRBJ2-5, with D tentatively TRBD1 (6 bases). There are 15 residues in the CDR3. Germline loops: CDR1 SGHTA, CDR2 FQGNSA. Trimming removed 2 bases from V and 4 bases from J, with 14 bases in between. The CDR3 protein is CASSLTVGRGETQYF. The DNA for the CDR3 is TGTGCCAGCAGCTTAACGGTTGGCAGGGGAGAGACCCAGTACTTC.

The chain is built from TRBV6-5 and TRBJ1-1; D uncertain. This CDR3 has 12 amino acids. Per germline, CDR1 MNHEY and CDR2 SVGAGI. V was clipped by 7 bases and J by 1 base, with 7 bases between them. CDR3 DNA sequence: TGTGCCAGCAACGGCGCGAACACTGAAGCTTTCTTT. Amino acids: CASNGANTEAFF.

This clone showed up just once. V usage is TRBV2 and J usage is TRBJ1-6, with 8 bases lining up with TRBD1. This CDR3 spans 15 amino acids. Germline V gene data show CDR1 as SNHLY and CDR2 as FYNNEI. Trimming cost V 6 bases and J 5 bases; bases outside gene matches: 6. CDR3 in DNA: TGTGCCAGCAGGGGCCGGGACAGGAATAATTCACCCCTCCACTTT. This sequence encodes CASRGRDRNNSPLHF.

A note on this clone: One end of the junction fails to match germline, which may point to a read error. The chain couples TRBV7-9 to TRBJ2-3; 11 bases are a match to TRBD2. The CDR3 sequence is 14 residues long. Germline CDR1 and CDR2: SEHNR and FQNEAQ (reference sequence). CDR3 sequence reads: CASSLAGGTDTQYF. DNA for the CDR3: TGTGCCAGCAGCCTAGCGGGGGGTACAGATACGCAGTATTTT.

This clone is a singleton in its sample. This sequence joins TRBV7-9 and TRBJ2-1; 9 bases are a match to TRBD2. Germline-derived CDR1 and CDR2 are SEHNR and FQNEAQ (reference sequence). After removal of 2 bases from V and 5 bases from J, the junction contained 4 bases not matched to a gene. The CDR3 is made up of 15 amino acids. The DNA of the CDR3 is TGTGCCAGCAGCTTAAAAGCGGGGGGCCACAATGAGCAGTTCTTC. Protein product: CASSLKAGGHNEQFF.

The gene calls are TRBV11-2 and TRBJ2-7, with 12 positions matching TRBD1. The CDR3 has 16 amino acids. V was pared by 1 base and J by 7 bases, with 8 bases of the junction left unmatched. Germline V gene sequence: CDR1 SGHAT, CDR2 FQNNGV. The CDR3 DNA is TGTGCCAGCAGCTTAGCACCGGGACAGGGGGCGACTGAGCAGTACTTC. Translated: CASSLAPGQGATEQYF.

The chain recombines TRBV29-1 with TRBJ1-1, with no clear D. The length of the CDR3 is 13 residues. Germline V gene sequence: CDR1 SQVTM, CDR2 ANQGSEA. V was trimmed by 8 bases and J by 0 bases, leaving 13 bases between them. The CDR3 reads CSIKQYMNTEAFF. For the CDR3, the DNA is TGCAGCATCAAACAGTACATGAACACTGAAGCTTTCTTT.

The rearrangement links TRBV7-2 to TRBJ2-7; D tentatively reads TRBD1 or TRBD2 (5 bases each). Per the germline V gene, CDR1 is SGHTA and CDR2 is FQGNSA. The CDR3 sequence is 15 residues long. Trimming removed 5 bases at V and 2 bases at J, with 16 bases between. The CDR3 DNA reads TGTGCCAGCAGCACAGTTGGGGGAAGCGCCTACGAGCAGTACTTC. Translation: CASSTVGGSAYEQYF.

In the case of this clone: Other DNA sequences from this sample encode an identical CDR3 as well. As DNA, the CDR3 is TGTGCCTGGAGTGTAGGTACAGGGGCCTACGAGCAGTACTTC. It translates to CAWSVGTGAYEQYF. The chain couples TRBV30 to TRBJ2-7, with TRBD1 matching 7 bases. Germline V gives CDR1 GTSNPN, CDR2 SVGIG (reference sequence). This CDR3 is 14 amino acids long. Trimming took 0 bases from V and 2 from J; bases not matched to a gene: 4.

The chain links TRBV4-1 to TRBJ2-6; TRBD2 matches 13 bases. V was clipped by 4 bases and J by 0 bases; unmatched bases: 3. This CDR3 has 18 residues. Germline V lookup: CDR1 MGHRA, CDR2 YSYEKL. In DNA, the CDR3 is TGCGCCAGCAGCCGGGGACTAGCGGGACTCTCTGGGGCCAACGTCCTGACTTTC. It specifies CASSRGLAGLSGANVLTF.

This clone was seen just once. The chain combines TRBV30 with TRBJ2-7, with 8 bases aligning to TRBD1. CDR1 is GTSNPN and CDR2 is SVGIG in the germline V gene (reference sequence). The junction had 9 bases not matched to a gene; V was cut back by 0 bases and J by 5 bases. The length of the CDR3 is 15 residues. For the CDR3, the DNA is TGTGCCTGGAGTGTAATAGGGCAGGGGGCTGACGAGCAGTACTTC. Protein sequence: CAWSVIGQGADEQYF.

This clone was seen more than once but under ten times. The chain links TRBV7-3 to TRBJ2-1; D possibly corresponds to TRBD2 (5 bases). The CDR3 contains 16 residues. Trimming shortened V by 0 bases and J by 3 bases, and 12 bases separated the two germline ends. Germline CDR1 SGHTA, CDR2 FQGTGA. CDR3 nucleotide sequence: TGTGCCAGCAGCTTAACGGGGAGTCAGCGCTACAATGAGCAGTTCTTC. Translating it yields CASSLTGSQRYNEQFF.

This chain joins TRBV5-8 and TRBJ1-5; the D gene is possibly TRBD1 (5 bases). The length of the CDR3 is 15 residues. Germline loops: CDR1 SGHTS, CDR2 YDEGEE. Between the trimmed V and J ends, which lost 0 bases and 6 bases, there was a span of 13 bases. CDR3 coding DNA: TGTGCCAGCAGCTTGGGAGTCGGGACGGTTCAGCCCCAGCATTTT. Protein sequence: CASSLGVGTVQPQHF.

This chain connects TRBV14 to TRBJ2-7; D might be TRBD1 (7 bases). Trimming took off 4 bases at V and 3 bases at J, with 10 bases between the two ends. The CDR3 is 13 residues long. Germline loops: CDR1 SGHDN, CDR2 FVKESK. CDR3 protein: CASSPQGGYEQYF. The CDR3 DNA is TGTGCCAGCAGCCCCCAGGGGGGCTACGAGCAGTACTTC.

The chain links TRBV7-6 to TRBJ2-7; TRBD2 agrees at 10 bases. J gave up 3 bases and V 5 bases, and 10 bases lay outside the gene matches. The CDR3 contains 16 residues. The germline gives CDR1 SGHVS, CDR2 FNYEAQ. This CDR3 is CASSLGTSAILYEQYF. CDR3 nucleotide sequence: TGTGCCAGCAGCCTGGGGACTAGCGCGATTCTCTACGAGCAGTACTTC.

The chain has TRBV9 and TRBJ2-1; no definite D call. V gave up 3 bases and J gave up 10 bases, with 8 bases separating them. The V gene's germline CDR1 is SGDLS and CDR2 YYNGEE. This CDR3 is 11 amino acids long. This chain's CDR3 is CASSEGFEQFF. The CDR3 nucleotides read TGTGCCAGCAGCGAAGGATTCGAGCAGTTCTTC.

The genes are TRBV11-2 and TRBJ2-1, with D perhaps matching TRBD1 (6 bases). V lost 2 bases, J lost 1 base, and 15 bases lay in between. Germline assignment: CDR1 SGHAT and CDR2 FQNNGV. This CDR3 is built from 17 residues. CDR3 sequence (DNA): TGTGCCAGCAGCTTAACACTCGCCAGGGGATCCTACAATGAGCAGTTCTTC. Protein: CASSLTLARGSYNEQFF.